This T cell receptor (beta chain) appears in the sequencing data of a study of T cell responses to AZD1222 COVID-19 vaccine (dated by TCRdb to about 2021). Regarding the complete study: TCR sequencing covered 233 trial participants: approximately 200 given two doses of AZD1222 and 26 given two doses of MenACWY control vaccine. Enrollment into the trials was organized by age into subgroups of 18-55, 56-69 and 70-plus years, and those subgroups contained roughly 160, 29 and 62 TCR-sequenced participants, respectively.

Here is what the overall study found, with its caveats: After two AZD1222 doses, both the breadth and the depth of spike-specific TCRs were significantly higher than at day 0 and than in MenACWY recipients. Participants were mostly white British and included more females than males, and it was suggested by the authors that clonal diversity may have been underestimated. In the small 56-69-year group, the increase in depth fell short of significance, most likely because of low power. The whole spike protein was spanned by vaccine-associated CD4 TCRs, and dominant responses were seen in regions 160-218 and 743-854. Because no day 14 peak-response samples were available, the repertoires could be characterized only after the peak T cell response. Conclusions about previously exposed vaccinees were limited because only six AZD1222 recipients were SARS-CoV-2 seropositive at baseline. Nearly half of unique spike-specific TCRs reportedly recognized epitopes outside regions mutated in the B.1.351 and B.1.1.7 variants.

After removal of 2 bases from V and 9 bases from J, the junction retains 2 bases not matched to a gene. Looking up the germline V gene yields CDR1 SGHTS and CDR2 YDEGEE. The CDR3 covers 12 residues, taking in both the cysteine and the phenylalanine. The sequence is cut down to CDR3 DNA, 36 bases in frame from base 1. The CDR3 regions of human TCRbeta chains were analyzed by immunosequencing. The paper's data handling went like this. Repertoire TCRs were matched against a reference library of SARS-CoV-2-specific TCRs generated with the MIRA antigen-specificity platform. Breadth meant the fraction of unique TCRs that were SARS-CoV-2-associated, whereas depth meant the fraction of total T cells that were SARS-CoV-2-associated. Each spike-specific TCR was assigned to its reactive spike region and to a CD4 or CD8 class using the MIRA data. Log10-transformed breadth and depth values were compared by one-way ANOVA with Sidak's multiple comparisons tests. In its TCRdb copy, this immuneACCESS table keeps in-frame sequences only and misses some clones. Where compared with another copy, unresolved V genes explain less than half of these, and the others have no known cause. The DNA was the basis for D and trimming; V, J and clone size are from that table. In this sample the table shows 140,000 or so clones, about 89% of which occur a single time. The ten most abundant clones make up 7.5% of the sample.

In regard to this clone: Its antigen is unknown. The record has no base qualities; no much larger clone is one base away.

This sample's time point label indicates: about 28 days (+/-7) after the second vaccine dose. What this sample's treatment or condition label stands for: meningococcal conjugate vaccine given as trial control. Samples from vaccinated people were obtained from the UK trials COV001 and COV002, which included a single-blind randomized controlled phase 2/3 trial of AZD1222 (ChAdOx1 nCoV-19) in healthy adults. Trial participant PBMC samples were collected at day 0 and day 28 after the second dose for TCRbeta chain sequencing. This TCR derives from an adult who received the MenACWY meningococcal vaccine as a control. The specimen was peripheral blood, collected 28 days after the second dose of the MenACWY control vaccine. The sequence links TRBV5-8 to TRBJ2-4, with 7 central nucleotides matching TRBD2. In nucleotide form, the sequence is TGTGCCAGCAGCTTTGGGGGGGGCATTCAGTACTTC. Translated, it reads CASSFGGGIQYF.